Listed below are T cell receptor beta chains from one sample, sequenced in a study of T cell changes during pregnancy in multiple sclerosis. The protocol was immunoSEQ multiplex PCR, while the TCRdb copy is restricted to in-frame clones and leaves out a portion. Among approximately 46,000 clones listed, approximately 92% were seen once. The input for sequencing was CD8+ T cells from peripheral blood mononuclear cells, taken after pregnancy. All receptors derive from a female donor with multiple sclerosis, enrolled in a pregnancy study. CDR3s include the opening cysteine and the closing phenylalanine or tryptophan. The order of the fields is V gene, clone size, D gene, J gene, CDR3 protein, CDR3 DNA. The D gene is left open where the match is weak. The size entry is marked missing in some rows and otherwise reads once, few, many or a size class.

TRBV27	-	-	TRBJ2-3	CASSLGAATDTQYF	TGTGCCAGCAGCCTTGGAGCGGCGACAGATACGCAGTATTTT
TRBV5-1	-	TRBD1	TRBJ2-7	CASSYTGAAYEQYF	TGCGCCAGCAGCTACACAGGGGCCGCCTACGAGCAGTACTTC
TRBV5-4	-	TRBD1	TRBJ2-7	CASSFGDRNYEQYF	TGTGCCAGCAGCTTTGGGGACAGAAATTACGAGCAGTACTTC
TRBV7-9	-	-	TRBJ2-1	CASSQAGGHWSEQFF	TGTGCCAGCAGCCAGGCAGGGGGGCATTGGAGTGAGCAGTTCTTC
TRBV6-1	few	-	TRBJ2-3	CASSGFRETDTQYF	TGTGCCAGCAGTGGTTTCAGGGAAACAGATACGCAGTATTTT
TRBV6-6	-	-	TRBJ2-3	CASRGTSLTDTQYF	TGTGCCAGCAGGGGGACTTCCCTCACAGATACGCAGTATTTT
TRBV27	-	TRBD1	TRBJ1-5	CASSLHSTGVSNQPQHF	TGTGCCAGCAGTTTACACTCGACAGGGGTTAGCAATCAGCCCCAGCATTTT
TRBV7-9	-	TRBD1	TRBJ2-7	CASSLLDRAAYEQYF	TGTGCCAGCAGCCTTCTAGACAGGGCGGCCTACGAGCAGTACTTC
TRBV7-6	-	-	TRBJ2-7	CASSLETGAYEQYF	TGTGCCAGCAGCTTAGAAACAGGCGCCTACGAGCAGTACTTC
TRBV7-9	-	TRBD2	TRBJ2-7	CASSFAGGNYEQYF	TGTGCCAGCAGCTTTGCGGGAGGAAACTACGAGCAGTACTTC
TRBV4-1	-	-	TRBJ2-7	CASSQEGHMSSYEQYF	TGCGCCAGCAGCCAAGAGGGACACATGAGCTCCTACGAGCAGTACTTC
TRBV5-1	-	-	TRBJ1-3	CASSSNPGSTGNTIYF	TGCGCCAGCAGCTCGAACCCTGGAAGTACGGGGAACACCATATATTTT
TRBV4-3	-	-	TRBJ1-6	CASSQDGAGYNSPLHF	TGCGCCAGCAGCCAAGATGGGGCAGGGTACAATTCACCCCTCCACTTT
TRBV27	-	TRBD1	TRBJ1-5	CASSLGQGEGNQPQHF	TGTGCCAGCAGTCTCGGACAGGGGGAGGGCAATCAGCCCCAGCATTTT
TRBV5-1	few	-	TRBJ2-5	CASGPGTVFQETQYF	TGCGCCAGCGGTCCCGGGACTGTGTTTCAAGAGACCCAGTACTTC
TRBV11-2	-	-	TRBJ1-1	CASSPYFGGNTEAFF	TGTGCCAGCAGTCCATACTTCGGGGGAAACACTGAAGCTTTCTTT
TRBV6-5	few	-	TRBJ1-2	CASSLQGGGDGGYTF	TGTGCCAGCAGCCTCCAGGGAGGGGGAGATGGTGGCTACACCTTC
TRBV13	-	-	TRBJ1-1	CASSLGSGGTAFF	TGTGCCAGCAGCTTAGGGTCAGGTGGCACAGCTTTCTTT
TRBV27	-	-	TRBJ1-5	CASSSGVGQPQHF	TGTGCCAGCAGCTCGGGGGTAGGTCAGCCCCAGCATTTT
TRBV5-8	once	TRBD1	TRBJ1-1	CASSFPGQGITEAFF	TGTGCCAGCAGCTTCCCGGGACAGGGGATCACTGAAGCTTTCTTT